This T cell receptor (beta chain) was documented in a study of cytomegalovirus exposure and HLA in healthy donors. Study conclusions and caveats: The listing of approximately 160 TCR beta chains classed them as cytomegalovirus-associated.

This clone was counted a single time. As yet, its antigen is unknown. Assay: immunoSEQ multiplex PCR; the TCRdb copy retains only in-frame clones and omits some. The table lists about 120,000 clones, roughly 84% of them singletons. Germline CDR1 and CDR2: GTSNPN and SVGIG (reference sequence). The CDR3 contains 12 residues. Trimming removed 7 bases from V and 5 bases from J; junction bases left unmatched: 5. This chain links TRBV30 with TRBJ2-5; the match to TRBD1 covers 9 bases. This clonotype was obtained from a young woman in good health and CMV-seronegative. Sequenced sample: PBMCs. CDR3 in amino acids: CALDRGEETQYF. Here the CDR3 DNA reads TGTGCCTTGGACAGGGGAGAGGAGACCCAGTACTTC.